The rows below give T cell receptor beta chains drawn from one sample of a study of control samples from healthy donors and cancer patients. The method was immunoSEQ multiplex PCR; TCRdb's version includes in-frame clones alone and lacks a portion of them. The sample lists about 120,000 clones, about 91% seen once, with about 3.2% in the top ten. The sequenced sample consisted of blood. These receptors were collected from a man aged 40-49 years in good health. Both conserved end residues are part of each CDR3. A D gene is named only where the DNA matches it firmly. Clone size is not always given. Where it is, it says once, few, many or a class for expanded clones.

size: NA; V: TRBV5-1; D: TRBD1; J: TRBJ2-7; CDR3: CASSATGGFEQYF; DNA: TGCGCCAGCAGCGCGACAGGGGGGTTCGAGCAGTACTTC
size: NA; V: TRBV21-1; D: NA; J: TRBJ2-7; CDR3: CASSTPYEQYF; DNA: TGTGCCAGCAGTACCCCCTACGAGCAGTACTTC
size: NA; V: TRBV27; D: NA; J: TRBJ2-2; CDR3: CASSTSYNTGELFF; DNA: TGTGCCAGCAGTACTAGCTACAACACCGGGGAGCTGTTTTTT
size: NA; V: TRBV5-1; D: TRBD1; J: TRBJ1-6; CDR3: CASSFGDRVEGSPLHF; DNA: TGCGCCAGCAGCTTTGGGGACAGGGTAGAGGGATCACCCCTCCACTTT
size: NA; V: TRBV18; D: NA; J: TRBJ2-6; CDR3: CASSRGATSGANVLTF; DNA: TGTGCCAGCTCCCGCGGTGCCACCTCTGGGGCCAACGTCCTGACTTTC
size: NA; V: TRBV18; D: NA; J: TRBJ1-2; CDR3: CASSPTQTNYGYTF; DNA: TGTGCCAGCTCACCAACACAGACTAACTATGGCTACACCTTC
size: NA; V: TRBV3-1/TRBV3-2; D: NA; J: TRBJ2-7; CDR3: CASSLGSSYEQYF; DNA: TGTGCCAGCAGCCTGGGGAGCTCCTACGAGCAGTACTTC
size: NA; V: TRBV5-5; D: TRBD2; J: TRBJ2-3; CDR3: CASRVGLAGLRNTDTQYF; DNA: TGTGCCAGCAGAGTGGGACTAGCGGGGTTAAGGAACACAGATACGCAGTATTTT
size: once; V: TRBV7-9; D: NA; J: TRBJ1-2; CDR3: CASSFGNYGYTF; DNA: TGTGCCAGCAGCTTCGGGAACTATGGCTACACCTTC
size: once; V: TRBV9; D: NA; J: TRBJ1-1; CDR3: CASSVGGQLNTEAFF; DNA: TGTGCCAGCAGCGTAGGGGGGCAGCTAAACACTGAAGCTTTCTTT
size: NA; V: TRBV4-3; D: TRBD2; J: TRBJ2-3; CDR3: CASSLVLAGGADTQYF; DNA: TGCGCCAGCTCGCTCGTACTAGCGGGGGGGGCAGATACGCAGTATTTT